This T cell receptor (beta chain) was documented in a study of blood T cell repertoires in COVID-19. Germline CDR1 and CDR2: SGDLS and YYNGEE. Trimming left V 2 bases short and J 1 base short, with 6 bases between. There are 14 residues in the CDR3. Method: immunoSEQ multiplex PCR; TCRdb's copy keeps in-frame clones and lacks some. Of 250,000 to 300,000 clones detected, 75% to 95% appear once; the ten largest clones hold about 1.1%. The sequence came from a woman in her twenties or thirties who had recovered from COVID-19. Material: PBMCs or T cells enriched from blood (not recorded which). V gene TRBV9 combines with J gene TRBJ2-2; a possible D gene is TRBD2 (5 bases). The CDR3 here is CASSVRGNTGELFF. The DNA of the CDR3 is TGTGCCAGCAGCGTTCGGGGGAACACCGGGGAGCTGTTTTTT. Filled out from reference TRBV9 and TRBJ2-2, the complete variable domain reads DSGVTQTPKHLITATGQRVTLRCSPRSGDLSVYWYQQSLDQGLQFLIQYYNGEERAKGNILERFSAQQFPDLHSELNLSSLELGDSALYFCASSVRGNTGELFFGEGSRLTVL.